The rows below give T cell receptor beta chains drawn from one sample of a study of blood T cell repertoires in COVID-19. Profiled with immunoSEQ multiplex PCR; TCRdb holds only in-frame clones, not every one. The repertoire consists of fewer than 400,000 clones, with around 90% occurring once and the leading ten covering 5.2%. The specimen was PBMCs or T cells enriched from blood (not recorded which). These TCRs come from a man aged 55 to 70 who had recovered from COVID-19. CDR3s include the opening cysteine and the closing phenylalanine or tryptophan. The D gene is left open where the match is weak. Where a row states a size, it is once, few, many or the class of an expanded clone; other rows omit it.

v_gene	d_gene	j_gene	abundance	CDR3nt	CDR3aa
TRBV27	-	TRBJ1-2	-	TGTGCCAGCAGTTTATTGGCAGCCGAGACTATAAACTATGGCTACACCTTC	CASSLLAAETINYGYTF
TRBV2	TRBD1	TRBJ1-6	-	TGTGCCAGCAAGAGTGGGACAGGGGATTCACCCCTCCACTTT	CASKSGTGDSPLHF
TRBV7-6	-	TRBJ2-7	few	TGTGCCAGCAGCTTAGTCGGCGAGCAGTACTTC	CASSLVGEQYF
TRBV25-1	TRBD2	TRBJ2-1	-	TGTGCCAGCAGTGAATCGGCTAGCGGGAGGGTTTATGAGCAGTTCTTC	CASSESASGRVYEQFF
TRBV6-6	-	TRBJ1-5	-	TGTGCCAGCAGTTACTCGGGCAGTGTCGCTCAGCCCCAGCATTTT	CASSYSGSVAQPQHF
TRBV6-2/TRBV6-3	TRBD1	TRBJ1-2	-	TGTGCCAGCAGTCCGGACAGGGTTCGGAGCTATGGCTACACCTTC	CASSPDRVRSYGYTF
TRBV5-6	TRBD1	TRBJ1-4	-	TGTGCCAGCAGCCAAGAAATGGACAGGGGGCGAACAACTAATGAAAAACTGTTTTTT	CASSQEMDRGRTTNEKLFF
TRBV6-5	-	TRBJ2-7	once	TGTGCCAGCAGACAACAGGGATCTTCCCCCTACGAGCAGTACTTC	CASRQQGSSPYEQYF
TRBV9	TRBD2	TRBJ2-1	-	TGTCCGAGTCTAGCGGGAGGCTGCAATGAGCAGTTCTTC	CPSLAGGCNEQFF
TRBV7-9	TRBD2	TRBJ2-5	-	TGTGCCAGCAGCTTAGGGACTAGCGGGAGAGGTCTCCCAGGTGAGACCCAGTACTTC	CASSLGTSGRGLPGETQYF
TRBV7-2	-	TRBJ2-1	-	TGTGCCAGCAGTCGGGTGGGTGAGCAGTTCTTC	CASSRVGEQFF
TRBV5-1	TRBD1	TRBJ1-1	-	TGCGCCAGCAGCCCAATGACAGGGGGGTTGAACACTGAAGCTTTCTTT	CASSPMTGGLNTEAFF
TRBV19	-	TRBJ1-5	-	TGTGCCAGTAGTATCGATAAGGCCGGGAATCAGCCCCAGCATTTT	CASSIDKAGNQPQHF
TRBV6-2/TRBV6-3	-	TRBJ1-2	-	TGTGCCAGCAGTTCTTGGACAGAGTCACTGAACTATGGCTACACCTTC	CASSSWTESLNYGYTF
TRBV28	-	TRBJ1-4	-	TGTGCCAGCAGTTTACAGGGTTTCGATGAAAAACTGTTTTTT	CASSLQGFDEKLFF
TRBV4-1	TRBD2	TRBJ2-1	-	TGCGCCAGCAGCCAAGATCGACTAGCGGGAGGGGATGAGCAGTTCTTC	CASSQDRLAGGDEQFF
TRBV7-2	TRBD2	TRBJ2-3	-	TGTGCCAGCAGTAATAGCGGGAGGGCCCACACAGATACGCAGTATTTT	CASSNSGRAHTDTQYF
TRBV6-2/TRBV6-3	TRBD1	TRBJ1-2	once	TGTGCCAGCAGTTTACAGGGGGCCGCTGGCTATGGCTACACCTTC	CASSLQGAAGYGYTF
TRBV5-1	-	TRBJ2-7	-	TGCGCCAGCAGCTTATCGGGGATAGCATCCCTCGAGCAGTACTTC	CASSLSGIASLEQYF